This T cell receptor (beta chain) was captured in a study of blood T cell repertoires in COVID-19. Data came from immunoSEQ multiplex PCR; TCRdb stores just in-frame clones and leaves some out. The table has 150,000 to 200,000 clones, around 80% seen once. The count of this clone is one. This CDR3 region has 19 residues. With V trimmed by 0 bases and J by 2 bases, 16 bases remained unmatched. The germline V gene has CDR1 KGHSH and CDR2 LQKENI. Sequencing was carried out using PBMCs or T cells enriched from blood (not recorded which). The sequence derives from a woman between 45 and 65 years old who had recovered from COVID-19. This chain connects TRBV18 to TRBJ2-7; 7 bases are a match to TRBD1. CDR3 in DNA: TGTGCCAGCTCACCACCGTGGGGCGGGCCGGGTACAGGGGCCTACGAGCAGTACTTC. Translating gives CASSPPWGGPGTGAYEQYF.